This TCR beta chain is from a study of T cell repertoires in cytomegalovirus infection (dated by TCRdb to the late 2010s). For the study in its entirety: The HLA type of each donor mattered for the analysis, because public TCR beta signatures pointed to carriage of CMV infection along with the matching HLA type.

V trim: 5 bases; J trim: 4 bases; unmatched bases: 6. From cysteine to phenylalanine, the CDR3 is 15 amino acids long. Kept here is only the CDR3 DNA, which spans 45 bases and is read in frame from base 1. CDR1 and CDR2 (SGHTA, FQGNSA) derive from the germline V gene. The sample holds many counts of this clonotype. Its binding antigen is unknown. Per-nucleotide qualities are absent, and no much larger clonotype sits a single base away. The investigation overall reported the following: Cumulative frequency of public TCR beta family members discriminated carriers of CMV infection plus the relevant HLA type in this cohort and an independent 352-donor cohort. The ex vivo response was dominated by HLA-C-restricted CMV-specific TCR beta clonotypes, and the single most frequent clonotype in two of eight donors was supplied by these HLA-C-restricted clonotypes.

Sequenced using an Illumina HiSeq 1500. The public reads were reanalyzed by TCRdb: fastp trimming at Q25, MiXCR alignment, in-frame beta chains only. Every CDR3 protein is listed once, alongside the most common genes and DNA of its rows. A total of some 390,000 distinct CDR3 sequences appear in this sample, 15% to 20% of them only once. About 10% of the sample comes from the top ten. The chain is made from TRBV7-2 and TRBJ2-3, with 10 bases matching TRBD2. The specimen sequenced was PBMCs. The clonotype was recovered from a human donor in good health (CMV status not recorded). Some clones in this sample may be carry-over from other donors' samples. The CDR3 is CASSRYSGGSDTQYF. Here is the DNA: TGTGCCAGCAGCCGCTATAGCGGGGGGTCAGATACGCAGTATTTT.